This T cell receptor (beta chain) was sequenced for a study of blood T cells in healthy people across ages. Points from the study as a whole: The study lacked donor CMV status, which possibly confounded expanded clonotype changes. PBMCs went unsorted, and a conclusive naive versus antigen-experienced comparison was therefore prevented.

This clonotype was seen repeatedly, ten times or more. Its antigen is unknown. V lost 9 bases and J 2 bases, leaving 11 bases between the germline ends. Germline V gene sequence: CDR1 MNHEY, CDR2 SVGEGT. The CDR3 totals 12 residues. A J-beta primer mix and a sample-barcoded 5' primer were used in a second PCR of roughly 7 to 12 cycles. The template-switch adaptor, which had 12 random nucleotides, put a tag on each cDNA molecule. Each CDR3 protein is one row after TCRdb ran MiXCR on the 5' RACE reads. The sample yields 500,000 to 700,000 distinct CDR3 sequences, about 30% seen once. Sample: blood. The receptor was isolated from a woman older than 75 in good health. This chain uses TRBV6-2 or TRBV6-3 with TRBJ2-7; no reliable D call. The CDR3 nucleotides read TGTGCCAGTCTGAATAAGGCCTACGAGCAGTACTTC. Translated, it gives CASLNKAYEQYF.